This T cell receptor beta chain was obtained from a study of naive and memory T cell subsets. Points from the study as a whole: In naive cells, over 95% of TCR sequences were seen only once. Naive repertoires, especially CD8, held a few larger clonotypes, possibly memory cells re-expressing CD45RA.

Germline CDR1 reads ENHRY; CDR2 reads SYGVKD. The V end lost 5 bases, the J end lost 2 bases, and 10 bases lay between the germline ends. This CDR3 is built from 14 residues. Two oligonucleotides, mixed equimolar, formed the beta constant-region primer covering TRBC1 and TRBC2. TCRdb fed the UMI-ligation and nested PCR reads into MiXCR, producing one record per CDR3 protein. This table holds some 150,000 distinct CDR3 sequences, 17% found once. This clonotype was seen a handful of times. Its target is unknown. The source is a human donor in good health. This chain links TRBV10-3 with TRBJ1-3, with D perhaps TRBD1 (6 bases). The sample was naive CD4+ T cells from blood. The CDR3 DNA is TGTGCCATCAGTCCTTCAGGGGCTGGAAACACCATATATTTT. Translation gives CAISPSGAGNTIYF.